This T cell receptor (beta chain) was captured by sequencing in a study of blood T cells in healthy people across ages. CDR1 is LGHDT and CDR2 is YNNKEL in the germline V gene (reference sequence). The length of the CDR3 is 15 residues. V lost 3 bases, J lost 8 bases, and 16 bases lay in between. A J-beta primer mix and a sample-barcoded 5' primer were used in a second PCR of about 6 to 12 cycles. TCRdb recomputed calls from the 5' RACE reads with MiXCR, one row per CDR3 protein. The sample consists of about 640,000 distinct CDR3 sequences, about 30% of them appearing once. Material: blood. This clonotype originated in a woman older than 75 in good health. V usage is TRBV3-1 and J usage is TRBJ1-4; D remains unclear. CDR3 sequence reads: CASSHTDQTREKLFF. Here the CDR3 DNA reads TGTGCCAGCAGCCATACAGACCAGACTCGGGAAAAACTGTTTTTT.